This TCR beta chain was retrieved from a study of blood T cell repertoires in COVID-19. V shed 2 bases and J shed 2 bases, with 13 bases lying between them. The CDR3 is 15 amino acids. CDR1 is SGHKS, CDR2 YYEKEE, per germline (reference sequence). This clone was counted once. Data came from immunoSEQ multiplex PCR; TCRdb stores just in-frame clones and leaves some out. Of 100,000 to 150,000 clones listed, roughly 80% are singletons. Sequences were obtained from peripheral blood. This receptor was obtained from a woman aged 80 or over with acute or convalescent COVID-19. This chain uses TRBV5-5 with TRBJ1-1; D gene ambiguous. The CDR3 sequence: CASSFGITFNTEAFF. The DNA for the CDR3 is TGTGCCAGCAGCTTCGGGATAACCTTCAACACTGAAGCTTTCTTT.